This TCR beta chain was sequenced during a study of CD8+ T cells in alopecia areata. At the level of the study: C3H/HeJ donors aged about 6-13 months with spontaneous alopecia supplied skin grafted onto roughly 7-11-week-old female C3H/HeJ mice.

On the basis of CD4, CD8alpha, NKG2D, NKG2ACE and other markers, pooled cutaneous lymph node cells were sorted. Study-wide points: Normal scalp had lower clonality than lesional scalp, with alopecia totalis/universalis lesions showing this most strongly. Sequence data from scalp samples additionally include resident alphabeta T cells of normal skin.

In regard to this clone: The target antigen is unknown. Gene labels here are mouse ones. The CDR3 end lies 4 residues beyond the end of the read and is filled in from the germline J gene.

Germline loops: CDR1 SGHSA, CDR2 FRNQAP. This CDR3 is 18 amino acids long. Extraction of RNA preceded its reverse transcription into cDNA, which served as the sequencing template. This table comes from immunoSEQ multiplex PCR, and its TCRdb copy is limited to in-frame clones, with some not included. The sample presents 250,000 or so clones, none singletons. This chain links TRBV16 with TRBJ2-7, with 13 positions matching TRBD2. The sequence derives from a C3H/HeJ mouse with alopecia areata. The strain's MHC haplotype is H2-k. Input material: CD4+ T cells sorted from a lymph node. The covered CDR3 bases are TGTGCAAGCAGCTTAGATAACCGGACTGGGGGGGCTCCTTAT. This sequence encodes CASSLDNRTGGAPY. The entire CDR3 is CASSLDNRTGGAPYEQYF. The full variable domain, with the rest looked up from reference TRBV16 and TRBJ2-7, is NAGVIQTPRHKVTGKGQEATLWCEPISGHSAVFWYRQTIVQGLEFLTYFRNQAPIDDSGMPKERFSAQMPNQSHSTLKIQSTQPQDSAVYLCASSLDNRTGGAPYEQYFGPGTRLTVL.